Detailed here is one T cell receptor (beta chain). The sample originates from a study of blood T cell repertoires in COVID-19. Study-level information: The United States, Italy and Spain provided the acute and convalescent COVID-19 samples. T cells, B-cell-depleted T cells, or PBMCs supplied cDNA or gDNA.

This CDR3 region has 18 residues. V was pared by 2 bases and J by 5 bases, with 14 bases of the junction left unmatched. The V gene's germline CDR1 is SGHDN and CDR2 FVKESK. In the authors' workflow: Quantification of nucleated cells was approximated via reference gene primer amplification. Using immunoSEQ multiplex PCR, the repertoire was profiled, and TCRdb retains in-frame clones only, with some absent. That table supplies the V and J calls and clone size; D and trimming were determined from the DNA. This table has approximately 97,000 clones, around 90% appearing once. Seattle enrolled patients during active infection and tracked them longitudinally.

The rearrangement joins TRBV14 to TRBJ1-2, with 10 bases identical to TRBD1. This TCR derives from a woman in her 50s with COVID-19, enrolled during active disease. The sample taken for sequencing was peripheral blood. In DNA, the CDR3 is TGTGCCAGCAGCCAATTTCTTCGGACAGGGGGAGGTTTATATGGCTACACCTTC. Protein sequence: CASSQFLRTGGGLYGYTF.